The clone carrying this TCR beta chain was counted only a few times. The CDR3 is 14 residues long. Germline CDR1 and CDR2: MDHEN and SYDVKM. V lost 4 bases and J lost 3; bases outside the gene matches: 2. Profiling relied on immunoSEQ multiplex PCR, and the TCRdb table lists in-frame clones only, not all of them. The sample carries roughly 190,000 clones, approximately 82% recorded once. This entry comes from a study of blood T cell repertoires in COVID-19. The TCR originated in an older woman with acute COVID-19. Sequencing was carried out using PBMCs or T cells enriched from blood (not recorded which). The chain employs TRBV28 and TRBJ1-1; 10 positions agree with TRBD1. CDR3 residues: CASSSGQGDTEAFF. For the CDR3, the DNA is TGTGCCAGCAGTTCCGGACAGGGGGACACTGAAGCTTTCTTT.